This T cell receptor (beta chain) was identified during a study of blood T cell repertoires in COVID-19. In the study overall: The origin of the acute and convalescent COVID-19 samples was the United States, Italy and Spain. From T cells, B-cell-depleted T cells, or PBMCs came the material, which was cDNA or gDNA.

In the original analysis: Using reference gene primer amplification, nucleated cell counts were estimated. This table comes from immunoSEQ multiplex PCR, and its TCRdb copy is limited to in-frame clones, with some not included. From that table come the V and J calls and clone size; the DNA was used to work out D and trimming. The sample records about 210,000 clones, roughly nine tenths being singletons. Germline values: CDR1 LNHDA, CDR2 SQIVND (reference sequence). Trimming cost V 7 bases and J 6 bases; bases outside gene matches: 12. This CDR3 has 14 amino acids. Sequencing used peripheral blood. The chain has TRBV19 and TRBJ2-7, with TRBD1 matching 7 bases. This clonotype originated in a man between 40 and 49 years old with acute or convalescent COVID-19. CDR3 amino acids: CASTPFGQVGEQYF. The CDR3 coding sequence is TGTGCCAGTACCCCCTTCGGACAGGTGGGCGAGCAGTACTTC.